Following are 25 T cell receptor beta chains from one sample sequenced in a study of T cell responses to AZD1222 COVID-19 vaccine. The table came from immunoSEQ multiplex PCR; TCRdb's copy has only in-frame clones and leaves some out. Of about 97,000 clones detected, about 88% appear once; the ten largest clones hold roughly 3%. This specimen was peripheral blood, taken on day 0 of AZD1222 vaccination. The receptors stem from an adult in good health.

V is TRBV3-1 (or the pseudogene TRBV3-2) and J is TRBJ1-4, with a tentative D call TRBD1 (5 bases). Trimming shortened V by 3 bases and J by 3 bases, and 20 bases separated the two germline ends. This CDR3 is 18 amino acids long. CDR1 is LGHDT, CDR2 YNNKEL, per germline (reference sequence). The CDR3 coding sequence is TGTGCCAGCAGCCATTTCGGGACCCGGGGGATGGCTAATGAAAAACTGTTTTTT. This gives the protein CASSHFGTRGMANEKLFF.

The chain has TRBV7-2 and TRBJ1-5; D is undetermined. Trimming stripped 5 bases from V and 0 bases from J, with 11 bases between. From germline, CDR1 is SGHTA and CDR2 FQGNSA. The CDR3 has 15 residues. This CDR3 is CASSIGSLSNQPQHF. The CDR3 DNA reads TGTGCCAGCAGCATCGGAAGCCTTAGCAATCAGCCCCAGCATTTT.

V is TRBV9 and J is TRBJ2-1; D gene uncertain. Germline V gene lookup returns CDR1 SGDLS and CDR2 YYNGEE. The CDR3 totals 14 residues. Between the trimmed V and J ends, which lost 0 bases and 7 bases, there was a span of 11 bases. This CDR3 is CASSVDALANEQFF. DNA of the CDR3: TGTGCCAGCAGCGTAGATGCGTTGGCGAATGAGCAGTTCTTC.

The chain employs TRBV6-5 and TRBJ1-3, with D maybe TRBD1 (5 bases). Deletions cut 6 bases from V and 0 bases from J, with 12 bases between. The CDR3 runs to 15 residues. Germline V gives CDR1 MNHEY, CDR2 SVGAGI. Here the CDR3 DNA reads TGTGCCAGCAGCTCGGAGGGGCTCTCTGGAAACACCATATATTTT. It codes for CASSSEGLSGNTIYF.

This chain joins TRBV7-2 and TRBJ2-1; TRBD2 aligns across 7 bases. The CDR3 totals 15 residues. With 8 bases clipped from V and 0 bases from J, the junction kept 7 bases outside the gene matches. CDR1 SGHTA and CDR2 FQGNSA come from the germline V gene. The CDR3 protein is CASAVGGSSYNEQFF. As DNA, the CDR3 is TGTGCCAGCGCCGTGGGGGGGAGCTCCTACAATGAGCAGTTCTTC.

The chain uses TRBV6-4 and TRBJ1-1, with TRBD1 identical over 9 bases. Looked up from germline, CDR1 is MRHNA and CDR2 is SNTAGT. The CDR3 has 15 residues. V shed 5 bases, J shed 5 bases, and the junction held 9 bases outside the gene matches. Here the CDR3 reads CASSIDRGARTEAFF. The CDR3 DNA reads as TGTGCCAGCAGTATAGACAGGGGGGCTAGGACTGAAGCTTTCTTT.

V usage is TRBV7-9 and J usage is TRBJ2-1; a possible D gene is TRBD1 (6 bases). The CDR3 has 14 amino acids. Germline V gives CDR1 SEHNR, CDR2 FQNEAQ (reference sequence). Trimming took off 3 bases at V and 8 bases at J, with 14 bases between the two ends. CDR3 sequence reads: CASSLRQEVDEQFF. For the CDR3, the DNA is TGTGCCAGCAGCTTGCGACAGGAGGTCGATGAGCAGTTCTTC.

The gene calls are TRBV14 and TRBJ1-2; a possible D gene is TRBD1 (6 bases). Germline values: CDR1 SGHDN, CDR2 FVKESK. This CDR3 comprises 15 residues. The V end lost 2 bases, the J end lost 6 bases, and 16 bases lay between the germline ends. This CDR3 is CASSQTGYLKDGYTF. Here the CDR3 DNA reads TGTGCCAGCAGCCAAACAGGGTACTTGAAAGATGGCTACACCTTC.

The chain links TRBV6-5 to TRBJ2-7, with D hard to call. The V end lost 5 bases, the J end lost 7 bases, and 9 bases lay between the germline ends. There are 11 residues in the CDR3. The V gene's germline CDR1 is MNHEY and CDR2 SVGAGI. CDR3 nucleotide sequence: TGTGCCAGCAGTCCTGAGTTAGAGCAGTACTTC. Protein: CASSPELEQYF.

This chain's CDR3 is CASSPPGGIRADTEAFF. The CDR3, as DNA: TGTGCCAGCAGTCCCCCGGGAGGCATCAGAGCGGACACTGAAGCTTTCTTT. V usage is TRBV6-6 and J usage is TRBJ1-1; no reliable D call. The CDR3 is 17 amino acids. Trimming stripped 5 bases from V and 3 bases from J, with 22 bases between. Germline assignment: CDR1 MNHNY and CDR2 SVGAGI (reference sequence).

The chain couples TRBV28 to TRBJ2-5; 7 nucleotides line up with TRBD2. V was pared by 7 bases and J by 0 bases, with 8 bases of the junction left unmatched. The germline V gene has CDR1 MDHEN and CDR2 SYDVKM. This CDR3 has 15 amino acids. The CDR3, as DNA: TGTGCCAGCAACCACGGGACTACCTACCAAGAGACCCAGTACTTC. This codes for CASNHGTTYQETQYF. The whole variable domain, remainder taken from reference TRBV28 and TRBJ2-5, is DVKVTQSSRYLVKRTGEKVFLECVQDMDHENMFWYRQDPGLGLRLIYFSYDVKMKEKGDIPEGYSVSREKKERFSLILESASTNQTSMYLCASNHGTTYQETQYFGPGTRLLVL.

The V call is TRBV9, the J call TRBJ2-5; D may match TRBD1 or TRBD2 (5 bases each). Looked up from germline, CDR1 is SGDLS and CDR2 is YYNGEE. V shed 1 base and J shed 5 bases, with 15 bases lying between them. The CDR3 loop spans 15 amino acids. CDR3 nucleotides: TGTGCCAGCAGCGTAAATCTAGGGACGAGGGAGACCCAGTACTTC. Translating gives CASSVNLGTRETQYF.

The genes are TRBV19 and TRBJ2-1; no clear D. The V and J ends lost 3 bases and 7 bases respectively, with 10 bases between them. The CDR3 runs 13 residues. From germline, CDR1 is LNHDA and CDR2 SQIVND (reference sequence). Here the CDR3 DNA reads TGTGCCAGTAGTATGTATTGGGGTAATGAGCAGTTCTTC. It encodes CASSMYWGNEQFF.

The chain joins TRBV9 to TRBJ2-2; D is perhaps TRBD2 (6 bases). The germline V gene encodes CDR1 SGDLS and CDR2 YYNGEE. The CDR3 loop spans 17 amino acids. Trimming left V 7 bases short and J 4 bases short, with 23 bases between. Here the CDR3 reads CASSLRMGGASTGELFF. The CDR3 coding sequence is TGTGCCAGCTCCCTTCGTATGGGGGGAGCGTCCACCGGGGAGCTGTTTTTT. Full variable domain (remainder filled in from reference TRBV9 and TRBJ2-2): DSGVTQTPKHLITATGQRVTLRCSPRSGDLSVYWYQQSLDQGLQFLIQYYNGEERAKGNILERFSAQQFPDLHSELNLSSLELGDSALYFCASSLRMGGASTGELFFGEGSRLTVL.

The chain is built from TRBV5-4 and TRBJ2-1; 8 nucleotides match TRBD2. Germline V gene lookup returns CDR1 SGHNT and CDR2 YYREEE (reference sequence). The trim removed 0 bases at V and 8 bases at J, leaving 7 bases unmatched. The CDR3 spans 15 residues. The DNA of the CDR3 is TGTGCCAGCAGCTTGGGAGCGGGGGCCAAGGATGAGCAGTTCTTC. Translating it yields CASSLGAGAKDEQFF.

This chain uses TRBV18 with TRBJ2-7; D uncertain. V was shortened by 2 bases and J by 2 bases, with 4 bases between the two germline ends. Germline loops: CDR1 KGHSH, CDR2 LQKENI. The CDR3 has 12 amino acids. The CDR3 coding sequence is TGTGCCAGCTCACCAGGGCCCTACGAGCAGTACTTC. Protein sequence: CASSPGPYEQYF. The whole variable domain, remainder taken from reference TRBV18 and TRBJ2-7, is NAGVMQNPRHLVRRRGQEARLRCSPMKGHSHVYWYRQLPEEGLKFMVYLQKENIIDESGMPKERFSAEFPKEGPSILRIQQVVRGDSAAYFCASSPGPYEQYFGPGTRLTVT.

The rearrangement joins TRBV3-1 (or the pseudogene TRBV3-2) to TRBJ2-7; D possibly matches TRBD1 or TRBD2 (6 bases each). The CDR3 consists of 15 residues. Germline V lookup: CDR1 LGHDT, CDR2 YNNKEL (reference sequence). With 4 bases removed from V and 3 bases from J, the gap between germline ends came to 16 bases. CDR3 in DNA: TGTGCCAGCAGCCGAAGAGGAGGGGGTCTCTACGAGCAGTACTTC. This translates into CASSRRGGGLYEQYF.

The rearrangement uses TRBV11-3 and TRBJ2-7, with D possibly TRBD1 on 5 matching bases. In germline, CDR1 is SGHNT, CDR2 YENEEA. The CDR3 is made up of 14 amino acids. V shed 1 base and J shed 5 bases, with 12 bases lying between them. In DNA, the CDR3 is TGTGCCAGCAGCTTAGGAGCAGGGAATGACGAGCAGTACTTC. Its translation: CASSLGAGNDEQYF.

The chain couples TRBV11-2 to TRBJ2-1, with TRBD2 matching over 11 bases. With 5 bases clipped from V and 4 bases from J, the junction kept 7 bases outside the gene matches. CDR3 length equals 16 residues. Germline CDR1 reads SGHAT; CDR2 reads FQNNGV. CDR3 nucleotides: TGTGCCAGCAGCACCATTAGCGGGGGGGCATACAATGAGCAGTTCTTC. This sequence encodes CASSTISGGAYNEQFF. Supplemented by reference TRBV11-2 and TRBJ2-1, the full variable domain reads EAGVAQSPRYKIIEKRQSVAFWCNPISGHATLYWYQQILGQGPKLLIQFQNNGVVDDSQLPKDRFSAERLKGVDSTLKIQPAKLEDSAVYLCASSTISGGAYNEQFFGPGTRLTVL.

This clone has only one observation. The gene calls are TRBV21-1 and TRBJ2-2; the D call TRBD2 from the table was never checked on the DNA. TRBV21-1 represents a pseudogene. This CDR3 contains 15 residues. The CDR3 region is CASSKGGGNTGELFF. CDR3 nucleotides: TGTGCCAGCAGCAAAGGGGGGGGAAACACCGGGGAGCTGTTTTTT.

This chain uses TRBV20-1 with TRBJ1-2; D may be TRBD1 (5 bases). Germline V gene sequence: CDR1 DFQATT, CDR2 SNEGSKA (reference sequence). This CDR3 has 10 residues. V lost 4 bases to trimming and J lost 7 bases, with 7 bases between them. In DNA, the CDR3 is TGCAGTGCTACAGGGTTTGGCTACACCTTC. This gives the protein CSATGFGYTF.

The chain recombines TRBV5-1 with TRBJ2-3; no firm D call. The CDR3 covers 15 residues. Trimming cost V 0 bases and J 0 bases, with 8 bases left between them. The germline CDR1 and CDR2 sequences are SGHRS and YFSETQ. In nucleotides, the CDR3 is TGCGCCAGCAGCTTGGTGGGATATAGCACAGATACGCAGTATTTT. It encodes CASSLVGYSTDTQYF. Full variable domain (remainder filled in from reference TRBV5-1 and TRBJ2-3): KAGVTQTPRYLIKTRGQQVTLSCSPISGHRSVSWYQQTPGQGLQFLFEYFSETQRNKGNFPGRFSGRQFSNSRSEMNVSTLELGDSALYLCASSLVGYSTDTQYFGPGTRLTVL.

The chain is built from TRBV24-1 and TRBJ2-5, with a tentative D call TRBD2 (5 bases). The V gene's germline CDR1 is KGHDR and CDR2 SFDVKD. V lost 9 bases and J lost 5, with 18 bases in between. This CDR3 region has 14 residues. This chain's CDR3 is CATHSGSNLETQYF. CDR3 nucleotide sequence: TGTGCCACCCACTCGGGATCCAACCTGGAGACCCAGTACTTC.

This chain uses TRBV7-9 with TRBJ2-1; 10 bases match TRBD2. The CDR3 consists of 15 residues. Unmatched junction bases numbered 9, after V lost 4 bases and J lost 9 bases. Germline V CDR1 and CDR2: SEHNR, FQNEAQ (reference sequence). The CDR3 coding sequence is TGTGCCAGCAGCTGGGGTAGCGGGGGGTTTATTGAGCAGTTCTTC. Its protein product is CASSWGSGGFIEQFF.

The CDR3 region has the DNA TGTGCCAGCAGTTACTCCGAAGACAGGGACAATGAAAAACTGTTTTTT. Translated: CASSYSEDRDNEKLFF. This chain links TRBV6-5 with TRBJ1-4; 7 nucleotides line up with TRBD1. Germline loops: CDR1 MNHEY, CDR2 SVGAGI. With V trimmed by 0 bases and J by 5 bases, 6 bases remained unmatched. This CDR3 spans 16 amino acids.